This is a list of T cell receptor beta chains from one sample in a study of cytomegalovirus exposure and HLA in healthy donors. The data were produced by immunoSEQ multiplex PCR, yet TCRdb's version contains in-frame clones alone and is incomplete. The data show around 170,000 clones, 60% to 85% seen once. The sample taken for sequencing was PBMCs. Receptors were obtained from a man aged 40-49 years in good health and CMV-seronegative. The CDR3 runs from the conserved cysteine through the conserved F or W. A D gene is named only where the DNA matches it firmly. The size entry is marked missing in some rows and otherwise reads once, few, many or a size class.

abundance,v_gene,d_gene,j_gene,CDR3aa,CDR3nt
few,TRBV18,NA,TRBJ1-1,CASSPLGGQSNTEAFF,TGTGCCAGCTCACCACTCGGGGGGCAATCGAACACTGAAGCTTTCTTT
NA,TRBV7-9,TRBD1,TRBJ1-2,CASSLAQTGRYYGYTF,TGTGCCAGCAGCTTAGCGCAGACAGGGCGATACTATGGCTACACCTTC
NA,TRBV4-3,NA,TRBJ1-2,CASSQDRLFIYGYTF,TGCGCCAGCAGCCAAGACAGGCTTTTTATTTATGGCTACACCTTC
NA,TRBV7-9,TRBD2,TRBJ2-3,CSSSLWTSGGRDTQYF,TGTTCCAGCAGCCTCTGGACTAGCGGGGGTAGAGATACGCAGTATTTT
NA,TRBV5-1,NA,TRBJ2-7,CASSFLGGTYEQYF,TGCGCCAGCAGCTTTCTCGGGGGTACCTACGAGCAGTACTTC
NA,TRBV7-9,TRBD1,TRBJ1-2,CASSLSGTEYGYTF,TGTGCCAGCAGCCTCTCCGGGACAGAGTATGGCTACACCTTC
NA,TRBV12-5,TRBD1,TRBJ2-5,CASGAQTGPQETQYF,TGTGCTAGTGGTGCCCAGACAGGGCCCCAAGAGACCCAGTACTTC
NA,TRBV27,NA,TRBJ2-2,CASSRFQTGFGAGELFF,TGTGCCAGCAGCCGTTTCCAAACAGGGTTCGGGGCCGGGGAGCTGTTTTTT
NA,TRBV18,NA,TRBJ2-1,CASSPPWGDDEQFF,TGTGCCAGCTCACCCCCCTGGGGGGACGATGAGCAGTTCTTC
NA,TRBV19,NA,TRBJ2-7,CASSGGRPYEQYF,TGTGCCAGTAGCGGAGGACGACCCTACGAGCAGTACTTC
few,TRBV5-1,TRBD1,TRBJ2-5,CASSDPGGETQYF,TGCGCCAGTTCCGATCCAGGGGGAGAGACCCAGTACTTC
NA,TRBV7-2,NA,TRBJ1-4,CASGQNVQGKLFF,TGTGCCAGCGGACAAAACGTACAGGGTAAACTGTTTTTT
NA,TRBV5-6,NA,TRBJ2-7,CASSLRDKGLYEQYF,TGTGCCAGCAGCTTAAGGGACAAGGGGCTGTACGAGCAGTACTTC
NA,TRBV5-1,NA,TRBJ1-1,CASSLTIGTEAFF,TGCGCCAGCAGCTTAACTATCGGCACTGAAGCTTTCTTT
NA,TRBV6-5,NA,TRBJ1-6,CASSPFVTYNSPLHF,TGTGCCAGCAGTCCTTTTGTGACATATAATTCACCCCTCCACTTT
NA,TRBV19,NA,TRBJ2-3,CASSILGSMSDTQYF,TGTGCCAGTAGTATCCTAGGTTCTATGTCAGATACGCAGTATTTT
NA,TRBV19,NA,TRBJ2-7,CASSSWEPPVKQYF,TGTGCCAGTAGTTCGTGGGAGCCCCCCGTAAAGCAGTACTTC